What follows describes a single T cell receptor (beta chain). The germline CDR1 and CDR2 sequences are MDHEN and SYDVKM. The CDR3 contains 16 residues. The V gene end was trimmed by 6 bases and the J gene end by 4 bases; junction bases not matched to a gene: 10. This specimen comes from a study of blood T cell repertoires in COVID-19. For the study at large: The samples span acute and convalescent COVID-19 from the United States, Italy and Spain. Nucleic acid was either cDNA or gDNA, and it came from T cells, B-cell-depleted T cells, or PBMCs.

As handled by the study authors: Estimated nucleated cell counts came from reference gene primer amplification. Assay: immunoSEQ multiplex PCR; the TCRdb copy retains only in-frame clones and omits some. V, J and clone size derive from that table, while D and trimming were established from the DNA sequence. This sample carries under 100,000 clones, roughly four fifths of them seen once, and the ten largest clones take about 9.4%. The chain recombines TRBV28 with TRBJ2-5; 11 positions match TRBD1. The sequence was obtained from a man in his sixties with acute or convalescent COVID-19. Specimen: peripheral blood. The CDR3 DNA reads as TGTGCCAGCAGCCGATGGTCCGGGACAGGGGGAGAGACCCAGTACTTC. Protein sequence: CASSRWSGTGGETQYF.